These 28 T cell receptor beta chains originate from one sample sequenced in a study of OX40 agonist ivuxolimab in advanced cancers. The method was immunoSEQ multiplex PCR; TCRdb's version includes in-frame clones alone and lacks a portion of them. The repertoire has roughly 43,000 clones, roughly 86% of them found once; the top ten carry about 35%. The sequenced sample was CD4+ or CD8+ T cells sorted from blood, obtained in a trial of the OX40 agonist ivuxolimab. These receptors were taken from an adult with an advanced solid tumor such as melanoma, head and neck, liver or kidney cancer.

The genes are TRBV18 and TRBJ1-3; D is undetermined. V gave up 4 bases and J gave up 3 bases, with 7 bases separating them. The CDR3 runs to 13 residues. Germline V gene data show CDR1 as KGHSH and CDR2 as LQKENI. The chain's CDR3 is CASSRRDGNTIYF. The CDR3 region has the DNA TGTGCCAGCTCACGAAGGGATGGAAACACCATATATTTT.

The chain uses TRBV4-1 and TRBJ2-3; no definite D call. The length of the CDR3 is 15 residues. Trimming removed 0 bases from V and 1 base from J, with 8 bases in between. Germline assignment: CDR1 MGHRA and CDR2 YSYEKL. CDR3 sequence: CASSQDQVGTDTQYF. CDR3 sequence (DNA): TGCGCCAGCAGCCAAGATCAGGTGGGCACAGATACGCAGTATTTT.

The genes are TRBV5-1 and TRBJ1-2, with D unresolved. CDR1 is SGHRS, CDR2 YFSETQ, per germline. The V end was cut by 10 bases, the J end by 2 bases, with 9 bases between. This CDR3 contains 11 residues. CDR3 amino acids: CALSENYGYTF. In DNA form, the CDR3 reads TGCGCCCTATCGGAGAACTATGGCTACACCTTC.

The chain joins TRBV7-2 to TRBJ1-5, with 8 bases matching TRBD1. The CDR3 totals 17 residues. The germline CDR1 and CDR2 sequences are SGHTA and FQGNSA. J gave up 3 bases and V 5 bases, and 12 bases lay outside the gene matches. The CDR3 loop reads CASSPQPTGATNQPQHF. The DNA for the CDR3 is TGTGCCAGCAGCCCCCAGCCGACAGGGGCCACCAATCAGCCCCAGCATTTT.

The chain uses TRBV29-1 and TRBJ2-1; tentative D call: TRBD1 (7 bases). Trimming removed 7 bases from V and 0 bases from J, with 19 bases in between. Germline CDR1 is SQVTM and CDR2 is ANQGSEA. CDR3 length: 16 residues. The CDR3 DNA is TGCAGCGCCCCCGCAGGGGGGCTAAGCTCCTACAATGAGCAGTTCTTC. The encoded protein is CSAPAGGLSSYNEQFF.

The chain employs TRBV18 and TRBJ2-4, with 9 bases fitting TRBD1. Germline V CDR1 and CDR2: KGHSH, LQKENI. The CDR3 has 15 amino acids. The ends lost 6 bases at V and 5 bases at J; junction bases unmatched: 8. The CDR3 region is CASSLFRDRENIQYF. The CDR3 nucleotides are TGTGCCAGCTCTCTCTTCCGGGACAGGGAAAACATTCAGTACTTC.

This chain joins TRBV2 and TRBJ2-4; 7 positions match TRBD1. The CDR3 totals 15 residues. V was pared by 0 bases and J by 8 bases, with 7 bases of the junction left unmatched. Germline V gene data show CDR1 as SNHLY and CDR2 as FYNNEI. The CDR3 loop is CASSEATGVKDIQYF. Written as DNA, the CDR3 is TGTGCCAGCAGTGAAGCTACAGGGGTAAAGGACATTCAGTACTTC.

This sequence joins TRBV5-4 and TRBJ2-3; D tentatively fits TRBD1 or TRBD2 (5 bases each). V was clipped by 4 bases and J by 2 bases, with 8 bases between them. Germline CDR1 and CDR2: SGHNT and YYREEE (reference sequence). The CDR3 has 13 amino acids. The DNA for the CDR3 is TGTGCCAGCAGCCGGGACCCCACAGATACGCAGTATTTT. As protein: CASSRDPTDTQYF.

The genes are TRBV5-4 and TRBJ2-7; D call uncertain. Trimming took 0 bases from V and 7 from J, leaving 8 bases between them. This CDR3 has 12 residues. Germline V gene lookup returns CDR1 SGHNT and CDR2 YYREEE (reference sequence). The CDR3 spells CASSLEKFEQYF. DNA of the CDR3: TGTGCCAGCAGCTTGGAAAAGTTTGAGCAGTACTTC. Full variable domain (remainder filled in from reference TRBV5-4 and TRBJ2-7): ETGVTQSPTHLIKTRGQQVTLRCSSQSGHNTVSWYQQALGQGPQFIFQYYREEENGRGNFPPRFSGLQFPNYSSELNVNALELDDSALYLCASSLEKFEQYFGPGTRLTVT.

The chain couples TRBV10-2 to TRBJ1-1; D possibly corresponds to TRBD1 (6 bases). This CDR3 has 11 residues. V lost 7 bases and J 8 bases, leaving 11 bases between the germline ends. Germline CDR1 reads WSHSY; CDR2 reads SAAADI. The CDR3 region is CASMRTAEAFF. The DNA of the CDR3 is TGCGCCAGCATGAGGACAGCCGAAGCTTTCTTT.

The gene calls are TRBV4-2 and TRBJ1-5; D gene ambiguous. Germline-derived CDR1 and CDR2 are LGHNA and YNFKEQ. V was pared by 1 base and J by 4 bases, with 17 bases between. The CDR3 loop spans 17 amino acids. CDR3 loop: CASSQVFLDGPNQPQHF. As DNA, the CDR3 is TGTGCCAGCAGCCAAGTGTTTCTGGACGGACCTAATCAGCCCCAGCATTTT.

This clone has just a few counts. The chain uses TRBV19 and TRBJ1-1; D ambiguous. The CDR3 has 13 residues. The V gene lost 7 bases and the J gene lost 5 bases, with 14 bases spanning the gap. Germline V CDR1 and CDR2: LNHDA, SQIVND (reference sequence). CDR3 DNA sequence: TGTGCCAGTATTAGTCCGGAGTCGACTGAAGCTTTCTTT. This codes for CASISPESTEAFF.

This clone showed up just once. The rearrangement uses TRBV5-6 and TRBJ2-7; 8 bases line up with TRBD1. Trimming at V came to 2 bases and at J to 2 bases, leaving 6 bases not matched to a gene. CDR3 size: 15 residues. CDR1 is SGHDT, CDR2 YYEEEE, per germline. The CDR3 sequence is CASSLVDRAPYEQYF. CDR3 DNA: TGTGCCAGCAGCTTAGTGGACAGGGCCCCCTACGAGCAGTACTTC.

The chain has TRBV19 and TRBJ2-5, with 7 bases fitting TRBD1. The CDR3 loop spans 15 amino acids. J gave up 3 bases and V 4 bases, and 8 bases lay outside the gene matches. Germline V gives CDR1 LNHDA, CDR2 SQIVND (reference sequence). This chain's CDR3 is CASSTRGDRKETQYF. In DNA, the CDR3 is TGTGCCAGTAGTACCAGAGGGGACAGAAAAGAGACCCAGTACTTC.

The gene calls are TRBV7-9 and TRBJ2-7; the D gene is possibly TRBD1 (6 bases). V lost 5 bases and J 4 bases, leaving 15 bases between the germline ends. The CDR3 sequence is 14 residues long. Per the germline V gene, CDR1 is SEHNR and CDR2 is FQNEAQ (reference sequence). CDR3 amino acids: CASSPNTGTYEQYF. The CDR3 DNA sequence: TGTGCCAGCAGCCCTAATACAGGGACGTACGAGCAGTACTTC.

J is TRBJ2-5 and V is TRBV11-3; 8 bases are shared with TRBD2. The V and J ends lost 5 bases and 2 bases, in that order; junction bases with no gene match: 10. The germline CDR1 and CDR2 sequences are SGHNT and YENEEA. The CDR3 totals 16 residues. The CDR3, as DNA: TGTGCCAGCAGCAGGCGGGGGTTAGCGGGACAAGAGACCCAGTACTTC. Encoded protein: CASSRRGLAGQETQYF.

The chain is built from TRBV6-5 and TRBJ2-7, with D perhaps TRBD1 (6 bases). The CDR3 loop spans 14 amino acids. CDR1 is MNHEY and CDR2 is SVGAGI in the germline V gene. V lost 6 bases, J lost 3 bases, and 15 bases lay in between. The CDR3 DNA reads as TGTGCCAGCAGCTTGGGACAAGATGACTACGAGCAGTACTTC. This encodes CASSLGQDDYEQYF.

The rearrangement links TRBV5-3 to TRBJ1-2; D remains unclear. TRBV5-3 is an ORF; its function is uncertain. The CDR3 extends over 17 amino acids. V lost 4 bases and J 0 bases, leaving 19 bases between the germline ends. For the CDR3, the DNA is TGTGCCAGAAGCCTGCTGACGGATACCTCAACTAACTATGGCTACACCTTC. This codes for CARSLLTDTSTNYGYTF.

The V gene is TRBV5-1, the J gene TRBJ2-7; TRBD2 is a possible D gene (6 bases). The CDR3 covers 17 residues. CDR1 is SGHRS, CDR2 YFSETQ, per germline. Between the trimmed V and J ends, which lost 0 bases and 0 bases, there was a span of 16 bases. Here the CDR3 reads CASSLVGSGFSSYEQYF. CDR3 DNA sequence: TGCGCCAGCAGCTTGGTGGGGAGCGGGTTTAGCTCCTACGAGCAGTACTTC.

This clone is a singleton in its sample. This chain connects TRBV11-2 to TRBJ1-1, with 7 bases fitting TRBD1. Per the germline V gene, CDR1 is SGHAT and CDR2 is FQNNGV. The length of the CDR3 is 14 residues. With V trimmed by 5 bases and J by 1 base, 4 bases remained unmatched. The CDR3 spells CASSDRVANTEAFF. CDR3 DNA: TGTGCCAGCAGCGACAGGGTGGCGAACACTGAAGCTTTCTTT.

The rearrangement uses TRBV19 and TRBJ1-3; D is perhaps TRBD1 (6 bases). This CDR3 has 16 residues. Between the trimmed V and J ends, which lost 4 bases and 4 bases, there was a span of 17 bases. Germline V lookup: CDR1 LNHDA, CDR2 SQIVND (reference sequence). This chain's CDR3 is CASSTKQGTLGNTIYF. The CDR3 DNA reads TGTGCCAGTAGTACTAAACAAGGGACACTCGGAAACACCATATATTTT.

This clone turned up a few times. This chain links TRBV7-9 with TRBJ2-1, with D unclear. The ends were cut back, 2 bases at V and 0 bases at J, with 17 bases in the middle. From germline, CDR1 is SEHNR and CDR2 FQNEAQ (reference sequence). CDR3 length: 18 residues. This CDR3 is CASSLSIRTSGSYNEQFF. The CDR3 coding sequence is TGTGCCAGCAGCTTAAGCATAAGGACCTCAGGCTCCTACAATGAGCAGTTCTTC.

This clone has just a few counts. V usage is TRBV7-3 and J usage is TRBJ2-7; perhaps TRBD2 as D (6 bases). Looked up from germline, CDR1 is SGHTA and CDR2 is FQGTGA. The CDR3 is 16 residues long. V gave up 2 bases and J gave up 5 bases, with 19 bases separating them. The CDR3 here is CASSLAGPRTPNEQYF. The CDR3 DNA follows: TGTGCCAGCAGCTTAGCGGGACCGAGGACCCCGAACGAGCAGTACTTC.

The chain carries TRBV6-1 and TRBJ1-2, with a possible D match to TRBD1 (6 bases). V gave up 2 bases and J gave up 7 bases, with 11 bases separating them. The CDR3 runs to 13 residues. Germline loops: CDR1 MNHNS, CDR2 SASEGT. The CDR3 protein is CASSESRGGGYTF. In DNA, the CDR3 is TGTGCCAGCAGTGAATCCAGGGGAGGTGGCTACACCTTC.

This clone has just one count. The CDR3 region has the DNA TGTGCCAGTAGTCACGCCCCGAGGGTGAACACTGAAGCTTTCTTT. It specifies CASSHAPRVNTEAFF. This rearrangement joins TRBV19 to TRBJ1-1, with no clear D. CDR3 length equals 15 residues. Between the trimmed V and J ends, which lost 5 bases and 0 bases, there was a span of 13 bases. Germline assignment: CDR1 LNHDA and CDR2 SQIVND (reference sequence).

The gene calls are TRBV6-5 and TRBJ2-7, with D perhaps assigned TRBD1 or TRBD2 (6 bases each). The CDR3 totals 14 residues. The V end lost 5 bases, the J end lost 2 bases, and 13 bases lay between the germline ends. CDR1 and CDR2 from the germline V gene are MNHEY and SVGAGI. CDR3 loop: CASSRGTNAYEQYF. For the CDR3, the DNA is TGTGCCAGCAGTCGCGGGACAAACGCCTACGAGCAGTACTTC.

The chain links TRBV5-1 to TRBJ1-2; D remains unclear. The CDR3 runs 15 residues. V shed 0 bases and J shed 0 bases, with 9 bases lying between them. The germline gives CDR1 SGHRS, CDR2 YFSETQ. CDR3 protein: CASSLEGPPNYGYTF. The CDR3 region has the DNA TGCGCCAGCAGCTTGGAAGGGCCCCCTAACTATGGCTACACCTTC. The complete variable domain, with remaining parts taken from reference TRBV5-1 and TRBJ1-2, reads KAGVTQTPRYLIKTRGQQVTLSCSPISGHRSVSWYQQTPGQGLQFLFEYFSETQRNKGNFPGRFSGRQFSNSRSEMNVSTLELGDSALYLCASSLEGPPNYGYTFGSGTRLTVV.

CDR3 protein: CASSQWTSGTNNEQFF. The CDR3, as DNA: TGTGCCAGCAGCCAATGGACTAGCGGGACAAACAATGAGCAGTTCTTC. J is TRBJ2-1 and V is TRBV4-2, with TRBD2 matching over 12 bases. Trimming cost V 2 bases and J 5 bases; bases outside gene matches: 4. This CDR3 contains 16 residues. The germline CDR1 and CDR2 sequences are LGHNA and YNFKEQ.